These 6 T cell receptor beta chains were sequenced from one sample in a study of cytomegalovirus exposure and HLA in healthy donors (TCRdb year 2017). The library came from the immunoSEQ multiplex PCR assay. For the multiplex PCR, a mixture combining 60 forward primers for TCR Vbeta segments and 13 reverse primers for TCR Jbeta segments was used. TCRdb retrieved this table from immuneACCESS and kept in-frame rearrangements only. Not all clones are present; in checked studies, unresolved V genes account for under half, and no reason is known for the remainder. The sample records approximately 110,000 clones, roughly 67% of which are singletons. About 8.3% of the sample goes to the ten largest clones. Specimen: PBMCs. The receptor set was obtained from a man aged 18-30 years in good health and CMV-seropositive.

The chain uses TRBV6-5 and TRBJ1-6; 8 positions match TRBD1. This CDR3 spans 15 amino acids. Germline CDR1 and CDR2: MNHEY and SVGAGI. V was clipped by 5 bases and J by 10 bases; unmatched bases: 10. In DNA, the CDR3 is TGTGCCAGCAGTCGCGGACAGGGTGTACGCTCACCCCTCCACTTT. It specifies CASSRGQGVRSPLHF.

The rearrangement uses TRBV10-1 and TRBJ1-6, with D possibly matching TRBD1 (6 bases). CDR1 and CDR2 (germline): WNHNN, SYGVQD (reference sequence). This CDR3 is 14 amino acids long. Trimming removed 6 bases from V and 9 bases from J, with 15 bases in between. The CDR3 region is CASSPRLGASPLHF. In DNA form, the CDR3 reads TGCGCCAGCAGCCCGAGGCTGGGGGCTTCACCCCTCCACTTT.

This clone was found a few times. The V call is TRBV6-6, the J call TRBJ2-2, with TRBD1 identical over 8 bases. The V gene end was trimmed by 7 bases and the J gene end by 4 bases; junction bases not matched to a gene: 5. Per the germline V gene, CDR1 is MNHNY and CDR2 is SVGAGI (reference sequence). CDR3 length: 14 amino acids. The CDR3 protein is CASNWDRSTGELFF. For the CDR3, the DNA is TGTGCCAGCAACTGGGACAGGAGCACCGGGGAGCTGTTTTTT.

This clone was counted only a few times. This chain uses TRBV6-9 with TRBJ2-2; D is uncertain. Germline V lookup: CDR1 MNHGY, CDR2 SVAAGI. The CDR3 contains 13 residues. V was pared by 6 bases and J by 3 bases, with 8 bases between. The CDR3 region has the DNA TGTGCCAGCAGGCCCCGGGACACCGGGGAGCTGTTTTTT. This encodes CASRPRDTGELFF.

J is TRBJ1-6 and V is TRBV27; D remains ambiguous. V lost 6 bases and J 9 bases, leaving 18 bases between the germline ends. There are 15 residues in the CDR3. Germline CDR1 MNHEY, CDR2 SMNVEV (reference sequence). The DNA of the CDR3 is TGTGCCAGCAGGCGGCGTGCCTTCCTCTCTTCACCCCTCCACTTT. Amino acids: CASRRRAFLSSPLHF.

V gene TRBV5-1 combines with J gene TRBJ2-3; 8 bases match TRBD2. After removal of 0 bases from V and 0 bases from J, the junction contained 3 bases not matched to a gene. This CDR3 has 16 amino acids. Germline CDR1 reads SGHRS; CDR2 reads YFSETQ. CDR3 amino acids: CASSLAGGTSTDTQYF. The CDR3 bases are TGCGCCAGCAGCTTGGCGGGGGGGACTAGCACAGATACGCAGTATTTT.